Shown below are 8 T cell receptor beta chains from a single sample sequenced in a study of blood T cells in healthy people across ages (dated by TCRdb to the mid-2010s). The library was obtained by 5' RACE. Sequenced using an Illumina HiSeq 2500. A second PCR of about 7 to 12 cycles was performed with a sample-barcoded 5' primer and a J-beta primer mix. The public reads were reprocessed in TCRdb via fastp at Q25 and MiXCR, keeping in-frame beta chains. CDR3 protein sequences are deduplicated, and each keeps its most common genes and DNA. The sample has roughly 700,000 distinct CDR3 sequences on record, about half of them singletons. Clones ranked in the top ten supply around a third of the sample. The sequenced sample consisted of blood. Source of these receptors: a woman aged 55-70 years in good health.

The V call is TRBV6-6, the J call TRBJ2-1, with 7 nucleotides matching TRBD1. The CDR3 runs to 14 residues. The germline gives CDR1 MNHNY, CDR2 SVGAGI (reference sequence). Trimming took 6 bases from V and 7 from J; bases not matched to a gene: 9. CDR3 DNA sequence: TGTGCCAGCAGCTTCGACAGGGTTGCGAATGAGCAGTTCTTC. This encodes CASSFDRVANEQFF.

The rearrangement uses TRBV29-1 and TRBJ2-1; D might be TRBD1 or TRBD2, each matching 5 bases. V shed 0 bases and J shed 1 base, with 19 bases lying between them. CDR1 and CDR2 (germline): SQVTM, ANQGSEA. The CDR3 contains 18 residues. This CDR3 reads CSVEDFMGEPVSYNEQFF. For the CDR3, the DNA is TGCAGCGTTGAAGATTTTATGGGGGAACCCGTGTCCTACAATGAGCAGTTCTTC.

This chain links TRBV30 with TRBJ1-1; a weak D match, TRBD1 (5 bases). Germline V lookup: CDR1 GTSNPN, CDR2 SVGIG (reference sequence). The V and J ends lost 0 bases and 7 bases respectively, with 6 bases between them. This CDR3 comprises 11 residues. Here the CDR3 DNA reads TGTGCCTGGAGTGTCGGGGGTGAAGCTTTCTTT. Translating gives CAWSVGGEAFF.

This clonotype was seen more than once but under ten times. The chain is built from TRBV6-2 or TRBV6-3 and TRBJ2-7, with 7 nucleotides matching TRBD1. Trimming removed 6 bases from V and 1 base from J; junction bases left unmatched: 6. The CDR3 consists of 14 residues. Germline V lookup: CDR1 MNHEY, CDR2 SVGEGT. The CDR3 sequence: CASRWTGSSYEQYF. The CDR3 DNA follows: TGTGCCAGCAGGTGGACAGGTTCGTCCTACGAGCAGTACTTC.

This clonotype occurred once. The chain has TRBV5-1 and TRBJ1-1, with a weak D call TRBD1 (5 bases). The germline V and J ends were trimmed by 5 bases and 1 base, with 12 bases remaining between them. This CDR3 has 14 amino acids. Germline CDR1 and CDR2: SGHRS and YFSETQ. The DNA for the CDR3 is TGCGCCAGCAGATTTAGGGGTGGGAACACTGAAGCTTTCTTT. This sequence encodes CASRFRGGNTEAFF.

The table lists this clonotype with a few counts. The rearrangement uses TRBV12-3 or TRBV12-4 and TRBJ1-4; 7 bases line up with TRBD1. Germline trimming cut 2 bases from V and 3 bases from J; bases unmatched to any gene: 3. The CDR3 has 15 residues. This CDR3 is CASSLRDRPNEKLFF. Here the CDR3 DNA reads TGTGCCAGCAGTTTAAGGGACAGACCTAATGAAAAACTGTTTTTT.

Only a few counts were recorded for this clonotype. The CDR3 coding sequence is TGTGCCAGCAGTTTAGGGTCAGGGCTTTCCTATGGCTACACCTTC. It specifies CASSLGSGLSYGYTF. The chain uses TRBV27 and TRBJ1-2; TRBD1 is a possible D gene (5 bases). The CDR3 loop spans 15 amino acids. CDR1 is MNHEY, CDR2 SMNVEV, per germline (reference sequence). Trimming left V 2 bases short and J 4 bases short, with 14 bases between.

The gene calls are TRBV25-1 and TRBJ2-2, with 7 bases fitting TRBD2. Germline trimming cut 7 bases from V and 5 bases from J; bases unmatched to any gene: 13. The CDR3 is 16 residues long. The germline gives CDR1 MGHDK, CDR2 SYGVNS. The CDR3 spells CASNERGGPETGELFF. The DNA for the CDR3 is TGTGCCAGCAACGAGAGGGGAGGGCCTGAAACCGGGGAGCTGTTTTTT.